The sequence of this TCR beta chain was determined in a study of memory CD4+ T cells and cytomegalovirus serostatus. The study's findings and limits: The CMV-associated TCR signature appears largely within the CD4+ memory repertoire. About 40% of the roughly 160 known CMV-associated TCRbeta sequences appeared in CD4+ memory.

Points on this clone: Antigen: not known.

Losses at the gene ends were 0 bases for V and 2 bases for J; bases not matched to a gene: 5. The CDR3 spans 16 residues. Per germline, CDR1 SGHRS and CDR2 YFSETQ. The sort gate was single viable CD3+CD4+CD8-CD45RO+ cells for memory CD4+ T cells. Original processing methods: Out-of-frame sequences were removed, leaving roughly 2,200,000 distinct TCRbeta sequences. Generated by immunoSEQ multiplex PCR, the TCRdb table keeps only in-frame clones and is missing some. Clone size and V and J calls were adopted from that table, with D and trimming inferred from the DNA. The sample consists of approximately 53,000 clones, about 78% of them appearing once.

Sequencing used memory CD4+ T cells from blood. The TCR originated in an adult in good health and CMV-seronegative. The V gene is TRBV5-1, the J gene TRBJ2-1, with 7 bases aligning to TRBD1. The CDR3 is CASSLDDGTAYNEQFF. Written as DNA, the CDR3 is TGCGCCAGCAGCTTGGACGATGGGACAGCCTACAATGAGCAGTTCTTC. Variable domain in full (rest from reference TRBV5-1 and TRBJ2-1): KAGVTQTPRYLIKTRGQQVTLSCSPISGHRSVSWYQQTPGQGLQFLFEYFSETQRNKGNFPGRFSGRQFSNSRSEMNVSTLELGDSALYLCASSLDDGTAYNEQFFGPGTRLTVL.